These 16 T cell receptor beta chains were sequenced from one sample in a study of shared clonotypes between healthy human individuals. TCRdb's table, derived via immunoSEQ multiplex PCR, lists solely in-frame clones and lacks some. Of over a million clones in the sample, more than 75% were seen once. The sequencing input was memory CD4+ T cells from PBMCs. The subset was: CD45RA-negative fraction. The receptors were sampled from a man aged 18 to 29 in good health. Some clones in this sample may be carry-over from other donors' samples.

The V gene is TRBV5-6, the J gene TRBJ2-3, with D perhaps matching TRBD1 (7 bases). The CDR3 length is 16 residues. Per the germline V gene, CDR1 is SGHDT and CDR2 is YYEEEE. The ends were cut back, 1 base at V and 1 base at J, with 13 bases in the middle. Written as DNA, the CDR3 is TGTGCCAGCAGCTTGTACAGGGGAGGTGGCACAGATACGCAGTATTTT. Its protein product is CASSLYRGGGTDTQYF.

The genes are TRBV9 and TRBJ2-6; no clear D gene. V lost 3 bases and J lost 0, with 10 bases in between. The germline gives CDR1 SGDLS, CDR2 YYNGEE. The CDR3 length is 16 residues. CDR3 DNA sequence: TGTGCCAGCAGCGCCCTGGGAAACTCTGGGGCCAACGTCCTGACTTTC. The encoded protein is CASSALGNSGANVLTF.

This clone was seen a single time. V gene TRBV6-6 combines with J gene TRBJ2-3; the D gene is possibly TRBD2 (6 bases). Germline V gene data show CDR1 as MNHNY and CDR2 as SVGAGI (reference sequence). The V gene lost 8 bases and the J gene lost 4 bases, with 13 bases spanning the gap. This CDR3 comprises 13 residues. This chain's CDR3 is CASGRLVADTQYF. Here the CDR3 DNA reads TGTGCCAGCGGGCGACTAGTCGCAGATACGCAGTATTTT.

CDR3 DNA: TGTGCCTGGAGTCTCGACAGGGATCAGCCCCAGCATTTT. Translation: CAWSLDRDQPQHF. The chain employs TRBV30 and TRBJ1-5; 7 bases align to TRBD1. The junction had 3 bases not matched to a gene; V was cut back by 2 bases and J by 5 bases. Germline V CDR1 and CDR2: GTSNPN, SVGIG (reference sequence). The CDR3 covers 13 residues. The complete variable domain, with remaining parts taken from reference TRBV30 and TRBJ1-5, reads SQTIHQWPATLVQPVGSPLSLECTVEGTSNPNLYWYRQAAGRGLQLLFYSVGIGQISSEVPQNLSASRPQDRQFILSSKKLLLSDSGFYLCAWSLDRDQPQHFGDGTRLSIL.

V usage is TRBV5-1 and J usage is TRBJ1-4; tentatively, D is TRBD1 (5 bases). CDR3 length: 15 amino acids. The ends were cut back, 2 bases at V and 6 bases at J, with 14 bases in the middle. Germline values: CDR1 SGHRS, CDR2 YFSETQ. CDR3 residues: CASSLTGLRDEKLFF. In DNA, the CDR3 is TGCGCCAGCAGCTTAACGGGACTACGGGATGAAAAACTGTTTTTT.

This clone was seen more than once but under ten times. V usage is TRBV2 and J usage is TRBJ1-4; 7 nucleotides agree with TRBD1. Germline CDR1 SNHLY, CDR2 FYNNEI. V was pared by 6 bases and J by 4 bases, with 5 bases of the junction left unmatched. The CDR3 contains 14 residues. CDR3 in amino acids: CASRTDRYNEKLFF. Here the CDR3 DNA reads TGTGCCAGCAGGACGGACAGGTATAATGAAAAACTGTTTTTT.

This clone was seen just once. The chain joins TRBV5-1 to TRBJ2-5; 8 bases agree with TRBD1. The germline V gene encodes CDR1 SGHRS and CDR2 YFSETQ. Trimming took 3 bases from V and 5 from J; bases not matched to a gene: 12. The CDR3 spans 16 residues. The CDR3 nucleotides read TGCGCCAGCAGCTCGGACGGACAGGGTGTGTGGGAGACCCAGTACTTC. Its translation is CASSSDGQGVWETQYF. The whole variable domain, remainder taken from reference TRBV5-1 and TRBJ2-5, is KAGVTQTPRYLIKTRGQQVTLSCSPISGHRSVSWYQQTPGQGLQFLFEYFSETQRNKGNFPGRFSGRQFSNSRSEMNVSTLELGDSALYLCASSSDGQGVWETQYFGPGTRLLVL.

The chain recombines TRBV21-1 with TRBJ2-4; the tabulated D call, TRBD2, remains unverified against the DNA. TRBV21-1 is labeled a pseudogene. The CDR3 has 15 amino acids. The CDR3 loop reads CASSKVRAGKNIQYF. CDR3 coding DNA: TGTGCCAGCAGCAAAGTGAGGGCCGGCAAAAACATTCAGTACTTC.

The gene calls are TRBV28 and TRBJ1-5, with TRBD1 as a possible D gene (5 bases). The V and J ends lost 6 bases and 7 bases respectively, with 19 bases between them. Germline V gene sequence: CDR1 MDHEN, CDR2 SYDVKM. CDR3 length equals 15 residues. Here the CDR3 DNA reads TGTGCCAGCAGGAACACGTGGGGGTCAGGACAGCCCCAGCATTTT. Residues: CASRNTWGSGQPQHF. The full variable domain, rest sourced from reference TRBV28 and TRBJ1-5, is DVKVTQSSRYLVKRTGEKVFLECVQDMDHENMFWYRQDPGLGLRLIYFSYDVKMKEKGDIPEGYSVSREKKERFSLILESASTNQTSMYLCASRNTWGSGQPQHFGDGTRLSIL.

The chain links TRBV7-9 to TRBJ2-7, with 8 positions matching TRBD1. Losses at the gene ends were 2 bases for V and 1 base for J; bases not matched to a gene: 7. The germline V gene has CDR1 SEHNR and CDR2 FQNEAQ (reference sequence). The length of the CDR3 is 16 residues. CDR3 DNA: TGTGCCAGCAGCTTACAGGGGGCTATTGGTTCCTACGAGCAGTACTTC. Protein product: CASSLQGAIGSYEQYF.

This chain links TRBV2 with TRBJ1-1; tentatively, D is TRBD1 (6 bases). Germline CDR1 reads SNHLY; CDR2 reads FYNNEI. There are 14 residues in the CDR3. V was clipped by 6 bases and J by 0 bases, with 11 bases between them. The CDR3 protein is CASRAGVMNTEAFF. CDR3 coding DNA: TGTGCCAGCAGGGCAGGGGTCATGAACACTGAAGCTTTCTTT. The whole variable domain, filled in from reference TRBV2 and TRBJ1-1, reads EPEVTQTPSHQVTQMGQEVILRCVPISNHLYFYWYRQILGQKVEFLVSFYNNEISEKSEIFDDQFSVERPDGSNFTLKIRSTKLEDSAMYFCASRAGVMNTEAFFGQGTRLTVV.

The chain uses TRBV5-4 and TRBJ2-1; 13 bases align to TRBD2. This CDR3 is 15 amino acids long. Germline CDR1 is SGHNT and CDR2 is YYREEE (reference sequence). The V gene end was trimmed by 4 bases and the J gene end by 7 bases; junction bases not matched to a gene: 5. The CDR3 sequence: CASSRTSGSRNEQFF. In DNA form, the CDR3 reads TGTGCCAGCAGCCGGACTAGCGGGAGTCGTAATGAGCAGTTCTTC.

J is TRBJ2-3 and V is TRBV7-9, with 14 bases fitting TRBD2. With 0 bases clipped from V and 4 bases from J, the junction kept 3 bases outside the gene matches. Germline V gives CDR1 SEHNR, CDR2 FQNEAQ (reference sequence). The CDR3 sequence is 17 residues long. In DNA, the CDR3 is TGTGCCAGCAGCTTAGCGCTGGGACTAGCGGGAGCAGATACGCAGTATTTT. It is translated as CASSLALGLAGADTQYF.

The J gene is TRBJ1-1, the V gene TRBV5-1; a possible D gene is TRBD1 (5 bases). The CDR3 has 14 amino acids. Trimming left V 4 bases short and J 1 base short, with 11 bases between. Germline V gene data show CDR1 as SGHRS and CDR2 as YFSETQ. The CDR3 loop is CASSPTVPNTEAFF. DNA for the CDR3: TGCGCCAGCAGCCCGACAGTACCGAACACTGAAGCTTTCTTT.

For this clone: This same CDR3 is encoded by further DNA sequences in the sample. This chain uses TRBV27 with TRBJ1-5; tentative D call: TRBD1 (6 bases). This CDR3 region has 13 residues. Looked up from germline, CDR1 is MNHEY and CDR2 is SMNVEV (reference sequence). Trimming removed 2 bases from V and 7 bases from J, with 9 bases in between. CDR3 nucleotides: TGTGCCAGCAGTTTACAGGGGCGACAGCCCCAGCATTTT. Amino acid sequence: CASSLQGRQPQHF.

The chain combines TRBV29-1 with TRBJ2-7, with D uncertain. Trimming took 2 bases from V and 2 from J, leaving 7 bases between them. The germline V gene has CDR1 SQVTM and CDR2 ANQGSEA. This CDR3 has 12 residues. In nucleotides, the CDR3 is TGCAGCGTTGAAAGCAGTCCCTACGAGCAGTACTTC. Translating it yields CSVESSPYEQYF.